This T cell receptor (beta chain) appears in the sequencing data of a study of T cell responses to AZD1222 COVID-19 vaccine. Sequenced by immunoSEQ multiplex PCR; TCRdb stores in-frame clones only, minus some. The table has nearly 110,000 clones, 87% seen once; the top ten hold about 4.5%. This CDR3 has 15 amino acids. V shed 5 bases and J shed 8 bases, with 18 bases lying between them. CDR1 and CDR2 (germline): MNHEY, SVGAGI. This TCR was recovered from an adult in good health. J is TRBJ2-2 and V is TRBV6-5, with a possible D match to TRBD2 (5 bases). The sample here was peripheral blood, taken on day 0 of AZD1222 vaccination. CDR3: CASSPRDSVKGELFF. DNA for the CDR3: TGTGCCAGCAGTCCCCGGGATTCGGTGAAGGGGGAGCTGTTTTTT.